A single sample gave rise to the 8 T cell receptor beta chains below, sequenced in a study of cytomegalovirus exposure and HLA in healthy donors (dated by TCRdb to the late 2010s). Library preparation was by the immunoSEQ multiplex PCR assay. The multiplex PCR relied on a mix of 60 forward primers for TCR Vbeta segments and 13 reverse primers for TCR Jbeta segments. The source is immuneACCESS, and TCRdb retained only in-frame sequences with V and J called. Part of the clones is not carried over; for the studies checked, unresolved V genes explain less than half of this, and the remainder is unexplained. Recorded for this sample are some 160,000 clones; about 72% of them occurred a single time. The top ten clonotypes cover 1.4% of the sample. Material for sequencing was PBMCs. The receptors were gathered from a male donor in good health and CMV-seronegative.

This chain links TRBV5-1 with TRBJ2-5; the match to TRBD1 covers 7 bases. V lost 0 bases, J lost 4 bases, and 6 bases stayed unmatched. Per germline, CDR1 SGHRS and CDR2 YFSETQ. This CDR3 is 15 amino acids long. DNA of the CDR3: TGCGCCAGCAGCTTGGTGCCAGGGGGAGCAGAGACCCAGTACTTC. Translated: CASSLVPGGAETQYF.

The V call is TRBV4-3, the J call TRBJ2-2; the match to TRBD2 covers 7 bases. With 3 bases clipped from V and 4 bases from J, the junction kept 8 bases outside the gene matches. CDR3 length: 16 residues. Germline CDR1 and CDR2: LGHNA and YSLEER. The CDR3: CASSQGRLARTGELFF. Written as DNA, the CDR3 is TGCGCCAGCAGCCAGGGCCGACTAGCCCGCACCGGGGAGCTGTTTTTT.

The chain combines TRBV2 with TRBJ2-7, with unresolved D. V was trimmed by 1 base and J by 3 bases, leaving 10 bases between them. CDR1 and CDR2 (germline): SNHLY, FYNNEI. The CDR3 extends over 14 amino acids. The CDR3 DNA reads as TGTGCCAGCAGTGAAGACAGAACCAACTACGAGCAGTACTTC. Protein: CASSEDRTNYEQYF.

The gene calls are TRBV10-3 and TRBJ2-3, with 9 bases that match TRBD2. V shed 8 bases and J 5 bases; nucleotides not matched to a gene: 17. The CDR3 length is 17 residues. Germline V CDR1 and CDR2: ENHRY, SYGVKD. CDR3 sequence: CAIGGKTASGAGDTQYF. CDR3 nucleotide sequence: TGTGCCATCGGGGGAAAGACGGCTAGCGGGGCCGGAGATACGCAGTATTTT.

The chain links TRBV6-1 to TRBJ2-5; 11 bases agree with TRBD1. The V segment lost 7 bases and the J segment 1 base; nucleotides outside the gene matches: 5. Germline CDR1 is MNHNS and CDR2 is SASEGT. The CDR3 has 15 amino acids. The CDR3 reads CASTSGTGGQETQYF. CDR3 nucleotide sequence: TGTGCCAGCACTTCCGGGACAGGGGGCCAAGAGACCCAGTACTTC.

The genes are TRBV12-5 and TRBJ1-2; 7 nucleotides match TRBD1. Germline V gene data show CDR1 as LGHNT and CDR2 as FRNRAP. V lost 6 bases, J lost 1 base, and 2 bases stayed unmatched. This CDR3 spans 13 amino acids. CDR3 in amino acids: CASGGGGNYGYTF. The CDR3 bases are TGTGCTAGTGGAGGGGGCGGTAACTATGGCTACACCTTC.

This clone was seen only once. Other nucleotide sequences in the sample specify the same CDR3. The gene calls are TRBV9 and TRBJ2-1, with no clear D. This CDR3 comprises 14 residues. V lost 0 bases, J lost 5 bases, and 9 bases lay in between. Germline values: CDR1 SGDLS, CDR2 YYNGEE. The chain's CDR3 is CASSVVGRNNEQFF. CDR3 nucleotides: TGTGCCAGCAGCGTAGTTGGCAGAAACAATGAGCAGTTCTTC.

This chain uses TRBV19 with TRBJ2-3; 9 nucleotides align to TRBD2. The length of the CDR3 is 14 residues. Per germline, CDR1 LNHDA and CDR2 SQIVND (reference sequence). The trim removed 7 bases at V and 5 bases at J, leaving 7 bases unmatched. CDR3: CASKKREVGDTQYF. Written as DNA, the CDR3 is TGTGCCAGTAAAAAGCGGGAGGTAGGAGATACGCAGTATTTT.